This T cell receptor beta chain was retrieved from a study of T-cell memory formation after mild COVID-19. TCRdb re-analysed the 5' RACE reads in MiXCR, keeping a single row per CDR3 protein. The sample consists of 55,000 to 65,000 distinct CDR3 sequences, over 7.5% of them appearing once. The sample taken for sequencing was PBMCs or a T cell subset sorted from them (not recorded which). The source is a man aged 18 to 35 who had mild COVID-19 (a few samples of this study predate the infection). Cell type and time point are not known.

The CDR3 reads CSARSFGHEQYF. The CDR3 DNA reads as TGCAGTGCTAGATCATTCGGACACGAGCAGTACTTC. This chain connects TRBV20-1 to TRBJ2-7; no clear D gene. From germline, CDR1 is DFQATT and CDR2 SNEGSKA (reference sequence). The CDR3 spans 12 residues. Trimming shortened V by 2 bases and J by 5 bases, and 10 bases separated the two germline ends.